The 7 T cell receptor beta chains given below trace back to one sample, sequenced in a study of blood T cell repertoires in COVID-19 (dated by TCRdb to about 2020). Library construction relied on the immunoSEQ multiplex PCR assay. TCRdb retrieved this table from immuneACCESS and kept in-frame rearrangements only. Not all clones are present; in checked studies, unresolved V genes account for under half, and no reason is known for the remainder. The sample table shows under 500,000 clones, and nearly 90% are seen once. The ten most abundant clones make up approximately 2% of the sample. Specimen: PBMCs or T cells enriched from blood (not recorded which). Receptors were obtained from a woman aged 18-29 years with acute COVID-19.

The chain joins TRBV28 to TRBJ2-7; D is unclear. V was cut by 7 bases and J by 3 bases, with 7 bases left in between. This CDR3 spans 11 amino acids. CDR1 and CDR2 from the germline V gene are MDHEN and SYDVKM. CDR3 bases: TGTGCCAGCAATTCCTACTACGAGCAGTACTTC. Amino acid sequence: CASNSYYEQYF.

This clone was picked up a small number of times. The rearrangement links TRBV6-4 to TRBJ2-3; 10 nucleotides line up with TRBD2. Germline assignment: CDR1 MRHNA and CDR2 SNTAGT. The V segment lost 3 bases and the J segment 3 bases; nucleotides outside the gene matches: 6. The CDR3 runs to 16 residues. The CDR3 sequence is CASSEEASGGTDTQYF. In DNA form, the CDR3 reads TGTGCCAGCAGTGAAGAGGCTAGCGGGGGTACAGATACGCAGTATTTT.

J is TRBJ1-4 and V is TRBV4-1, with 10 bases matching TRBD1. Per the germline V gene, CDR1 is MGHRA and CDR2 is YSYEKL. V trimming: 1 base; J trimming: 8 bases; junction bases outside the gene matches: 7. The CDR3 extends over 16 amino acids. The CDR3 sequence: CASSQGHGTGVEKLFF. CDR3 bases: TGCGCCAGCAGCCAAGGACATGGGACAGGGGTAGAAAAACTGTTTTTT.

The rearrangement joins TRBV4-1 to TRBJ1-3, with a weak D call TRBD1 (6 bases). CDR1 MGHRA and CDR2 YSYEKL come from the germline V gene. The germline V and J ends were trimmed by 1 base and 4 bases, with 11 bases remaining between them. The CDR3 runs 15 residues. CDR3 nucleotides: TGCGCCAGCAGCCAAGGTGTAGGGGGAGGAAACACCATATATTTT. Its translation: CASSQGVGGGNTIYF.

About this clone itself: A junction end diverges from the germline sequence, so it may reflect a read error. The chain joins TRBV7-7 to TRBJ2-3, with a tentative D call TRBD2 (6 bases). Germline V gene data show CDR1 as SSHAT and CDR2 as FNYEAQ (reference sequence). CDR3 length: 19 residues. The CDR3 DNA sequence: TGTGCTAGCAGCTTAGCGCCCGGGGGTGCAGGTACCTTAGTGGATACGCAGTATTTT. The encoded protein is CASSLAPGGAGTLVDTQYF. Full variable domain (outside the CDR3, taken from reference TRBV7-7 and TRBJ2-3): GAGVSQSPRYKVTKRGQDVTLRCDPISSHATLYWYQQALGQGPEFLTYFNYEAQPDKSGLPSDRFSAERPEGSISTLTIQRTEQRDSAMYRCASSLAPGGAGTLVDTQYFGPGTRLTVL.

This clone was seen a single time. This chain uses TRBV6-2 or TRBV6-3 with TRBJ2-7; weak D call: TRBD1 (5 bases). The V end lost 5 bases, the J end lost 12 bases, and 17 bases lay between the germline ends. Germline lookup yields CDR1 MNHEY and CDR2 SVGEGT. The CDR3 totals 12 residues. The CDR3 sequence: CASSAMSRVWYF. CDR3 coding DNA: TGTGCCAGCAGTGCCATGAGCAGGGTTTGGTACTTC.

The gene calls are TRBV4-1 and TRBJ2-7; TRBD1 aligns across 8 bases. Germline V gene data show CDR1 as MGHRA and CDR2 as YSYEKL. Losses at the gene ends were 5 bases for V and 3 bases for J; bases not matched to a gene: 9. The CDR3 has 15 residues. The CDR3 loop is CASSAQGTGNYEQYF. CDR3 coding DNA: TGCGCCAGCAGCGCTCAAGGGACAGGTAACTACGAGCAGTACTTC.